A selection of T cell receptor beta chains follows, all from one sample in a study of T cell repertoires in ileal Crohn's disease. The table came from immunoSEQ multiplex PCR; TCRdb's copy has only in-frame clones and leaves some out. The table has around 13,000 clones, roughly 84% seen once. Sequenced material: ileal tissue. The receptors come from an adult with Crohn's disease. Both conserved end residues are part of each CDR3. A D gene is named only where the DNA matches it firmly. Part of the rows lack a size; the others show once, few, many or a class for expanded clones.

>NA|TRBJ2-7|TRBV11-3|NA
CASSSESSYEQYF
TGTGCCAGCAGTTCCGAGAGCTCCTACGAGCAGTACTTC
>NA|TRBJ1-3|TRBV19|few
CASRTEAGDTIYF
TGTGCCAGTAGAACTGAAGCCGGGGACACCATATATTTT
>TRBD1|TRBJ1-1|TRBV19|NA
CASLPGQSLNTEAFF
TGTGCCAGTTTACCGGGACAGTCTCTAAACACTGAAGCTTTCTTT
>NA|TRBJ2-1|TRBV11-3|NA
CASSLNKNEQFF
TGTGCCAGCAGCTTGAACAAAAATGAGCAGTTCTTC
>NA|TRBJ1-1|TRBV30|NA
CACTGIAMNTEAFF
TGTGCCTGCACAGGGATAGCCATGAACACTGAAGCTTTCTTT
>TRBD1|TRBJ2-7|TRBV29-1|once
CSVGTGGYEQYF
TGCAGCGTTGGTACAGGGGGTTACGAGCAGTACTTC
>NA|TRBJ2-2|TRBV5-5|NA
CASIPHGRQANTGELFF
TGTGCCAGCATACCACACGGGAGACAAGCGAACACCGGGGAGCTGTTTTTT
>NA|TRBJ2-3|TRBV27|NA
CASSLRASNTDTQYF
TGTGCCAGCAGTTTAAGGGCTAGCAACACAGATACGCAGTATTTT
>NA|TRBJ2-7|TRBV10-2|NA
CASSEPAGRDREQYF
TGCGCCAGCAGTGAGCCGGCCGGCAGGGATCGCGAGCAGTACTTC
>NA|TRBJ1-4|TRBV4-3|NA
CASSPDRGDSTNEKLFF
TGCGCCAGCAGCCCAGATCGGGGGGACTCAACTAATGAAAAACTGTTTTTT
>NA|TRBJ2-6|TRBV7-2|NA
CASSPVLDLTF
TGTGCCAGCAGCCCCGTATTAGACCTGACTTTC
>NA|TRBJ1-2|TRBV19|NA
CASSESSYGYTF
TGTGCCAGTAGTGAGTCGAGCTATGGCTACACCTTC
>TRBD2|TRBJ2-3|TRBV2|NA
CASSPGTSGVSTDTQYF
TGTGCCAGCAGTCCCGGGACTAGCGGGGTTAGCACAGATACGCAGTATTTT
>NA|TRBJ2-1|TRBV14|few
CASSQELNRNEQFF
TGTGCCAGCAGCCAAGAGCTGAACAGGAATGAGCAGTTCTTC
>TRBD2|TRBJ2-1|TRBV10-3|NA
CAIRGDYNNEQFF
TGTGCCATCAGGGGGGACTACAACAATGAGCAGTTCTTC
>TRBD1|TRBJ2-7|TRBV29-1|NA
CSGRDRGYEQYF
TGCAGCGGCCGGGACAGGGGCTACGAGCAGTACTTC
>NA|TRBJ2-7|TRBV6-5|NA
CASSYRLGGVGYEQYF
TGTGCCAGCAGTTACCGCCTAGGGGGGGTTGGATACGAGCAGTACTTC
>NA|TRBJ2-7|TRBV7-2|NA
CASSLQASPYEQYF
TGTGCCAGCAGCCTTCAGGCTTCTCCCTACGAGCAGTACTTC
>TRBD2|TRBJ2-7|TRBV7-2|NA
CASSLAGAGYEQYF
TGTGCCAGCAGCCTAGCGGGAGCGGGTTACGAGCAGTACTTC
>TRBD1|TRBJ2-2|TRBV18|NA
CASSQDRGNTGELFF
TGTGCCAGCTCACAGGACAGGGGGAACACCGGGGAGCTGTTTTTT
>NA|TRBJ2-7|TRBV19|few
CARIYYEQYF
TGTGCCAGAATTTACTACGAGCAGTACTTC
>TRBD1|TRBJ1-5|TRBV19|NA
CASSIDAGEQGALQPQHF
TGTGCCAGTAGTATAGATGCTGGGGAACAGGGGGCTTTACAGCCCCAGCATTTT
>TRBD1|TRBJ1-4|TRBV30|NA
CAWSVGQGANEKLFF
TGTGCCTGGAGTGTAGGACAGGGGGCTAATGAAAAACTGTTTTTT
>NA|TRBJ2-1|TRBV6-1|few
CASGAGNRISFEQFF
TGTGCCAGCGGGGCGGGGAATCGGATTTCGTTTGAGCAGTTCTTC
>TRBD1|TRBJ1-1|TRBV5-5|NA
CASSPRTGSTEAFF
TGTGCCAGCAGCCCCCGGACAGGGAGCACTGAAGCTTTCTTT
>NA|TRBJ2-7|TRBV6-6|NA
CASSRQAYYEQYF
TGTGCCAGCAGCCGACAGGCGTACTACGAGCAGTACTTC
>TRBD1|TRBJ1-1|TRBV5-1|NA
CASSPRQGANTEAFF
TGCGCCAGCAGCCCTCGACAGGGTGCGAACACTGAAGCTTTCTTT